This T cell receptor (beta chain) was obtained from a study of T cell responses to AZD1222 COVID-19 vaccine. With regard to this clone: Its specificity is not known.

Sequencing was performed with immunoSEQ multiplex PCR; in TCRdb, only in-frame clones are kept and a portion is missing. The sample includes some 98,000 clones, roughly 90% of them seen just once. Whole-study findings and limits: Sampling captured repertoires only after the peak T cell response. Spike as a whole was targeted by vaccine-associated CD4 TCRs, dominant at 160-218 and 743-854. The donor group comprised mostly white British people and more females; the analysis possibly underestimated clonal diversity.

This CDR3 spans 15 amino acids. The V gene's germline CDR1 is MDHEN and CDR2 SYDVKM. V dropped 7 bases and J dropped 7; count of bases not matched to a gene: 13. The sequencing here drew on peripheral blood, taken 28 days after the second AZD1222 dose. The chain combines TRBV28 with TRBJ1-2, with 9 nucleotides matching TRBD1. The TCR sequence derives from an adult who received the AZD1222 COVID-19 vaccine. The CDR3 reads CASIPRTGALAGYTF. The CDR3 bases are TGTGCCAGCATCCCTCGGACAGGGGCGCTCGCTGGCTACACCTTC.